Following are 11 T cell receptor beta chains from one sample sequenced in a study of cytomegalovirus exposure and HLA in healthy donors. Sequenced by immunoSEQ multiplex PCR; TCRdb stores in-frame clones only, minus some. This sample has about 200,000 clones; around 80% occur once, and the top ten carry 0.95% to 1.5%. Sequencing was performed on PBMCs. The receptors here all came from a woman aged 30 to 39 in good health and CMV-seronegative.

This clone was detected a few times. The chain couples TRBV4-1 to TRBJ1-5, with unresolved D. The CDR3 consists of 10 residues. Trimming removed 10 bases from V and 7 bases from J, with 8 bases in between. Germline values: CDR1 MGHRA, CDR2 YSYEKL. This chain's CDR3 is CATPSQPQHF. CDR3 in DNA: TGCGCCACCCCGTCGCAGCCCCAGCATTTT.

This clone showed up just once. The chain is built from TRBV7-8 and TRBJ2-1, with D perhaps matching TRBD1 (6 bases). The germline CDR1 and CDR2 sequences are SGHVS and FQNEAQ. V was clipped by 5 bases and J by 6 bases, with 11 bases between them. CDR3 size: 13 residues. The CDR3 DNA is TGTGCCAGCAGCCAAAACAGGGTCAATGAGCAGTTCTTC. It codes for CASSQNRVNEQFF.

The chain carries TRBV2 and TRBJ1-2, with D possibly being TRBD1 (5 bases). The CDR3 has 17 amino acids. Per germline, CDR1 SNHLY and CDR2 FYNNEI. Trimming shortened V by 2 bases and J by 0 bases, and 16 bases separated the two germline ends. The CDR3 is CASSEYGAAGTNYGYTF. In DNA form, the CDR3 reads TGTGCCAGCAGTGAATATGGGGCGGCAGGAACTAACTATGGCTACACCTTC.

The chain has TRBV30 and TRBJ1-2, with D possibly being TRBD1 (5 bases). Trimming left V 2 bases short and J 8 bases short, with 21 bases between. CDR1 is GTSNPN and CDR2 is SVGIG in the germline V gene (reference sequence). The CDR3 is 15 amino acids. In nucleotides, the CDR3 is TGTGCCTGGAGTCCTTCGGACACCGGGGGAAGAGGCTACACCTTC. Translated, it gives CAWSPSDTGGRGYTF.

This clone was observed a few times. This sequence joins TRBV28 and TRBJ1-5; no firm D call. This CDR3 is 13 amino acids long. The V end lost 5 bases, the J end lost 6 bases, and 11 bases lay between the germline ends. CDR1 is MDHEN, CDR2 SYDVKM, per germline. CDR3 residues: CASSLQACQPQHF. The CDR3 DNA sequence: TGTGCCAGCAGTCTTCAGGCGTGTCAGCCCCAGCATTTT.

CDR3 DNA sequence: TGCGCCAGCAGCTTGGTCGGGGGGCCCTATGGCTACACCTTC. It encodes CASSLVGGPYGYTF. The V call is TRBV5-1, the J call TRBJ1-2, with D possibly TRBD1 on 6 matching bases. The V end was cut by 0 bases, the J end by 4 bases, with 10 bases between. CDR1 is SGHRS, CDR2 YFSETQ, per germline. This CDR3 region has 14 residues.

This chain connects TRBV6-1 to TRBJ1-5, with unresolved D. The CDR3 has 11 residues. The ends were cut back, 0 bases at V and 9 bases at J, with 3 bases in the middle. The V gene's germline CDR1 is MNHNS and CDR2 SASEGT. This chain's CDR3 is CASSEARPQHF. CDR3 DNA: TGTGCCAGCAGTGAAGCGAGGCCCCAGCATTTT.

V is TRBV5-1 and J is TRBJ1-6; D may be TRBD1 (5 bases). Germline assignment: CDR1 SGHRS and CDR2 YFSETQ. V lost 3 bases and J lost 4, with 8 bases in between. The length of the CDR3 is 14 residues. The CDR3 coding sequence is TGCGCCAGCAGCTCGGACACTTATAATTCACCCCTCCACTTT. It specifies CASSSDTYNSPLHF.

In the case of this clone: Other DNA sequences in this sample translate to the same CDR3. The J gene is TRBJ1-2, the V gene TRBV5-1, with TRBD1 matching over 7 bases. CDR1 SGHRS and CDR2 YFSETQ come from the germline V gene. V lost 4 bases to trimming and J lost 6 bases; unmatched junction nucleotides: 3. The CDR3 is 12 residues long. The CDR3 sequence: CASSETGDGYTF. CDR3 DNA: TGCGCCAGCAGCGAAACAGGGGATGGCTACACCTTC.

This clone was picked up one time. This rearrangement joins TRBV9 to TRBJ2-7, with D tentatively TRBD1 (6 bases). CDR1 SGDLS and CDR2 YYNGEE come from the germline V gene. CDR3 length: 15 residues. Trimming shortened V by 3 bases and J by 7 bases, and 20 bases separated the two germline ends. The CDR3 here is CASSASGASGREQYF. In DNA, the CDR3 is TGTGCCAGCAGCGCCTCAGGGGCTTCTGGAAGGGAGCAGTACTTC. Drawing the rest from reference TRBV9 and TRBJ2-7, the complete variable domain is DSGVTQTPKHLITATGQRVTLRCSPRSGDLSVYWYQQSLDQGLQFLIQYYNGEERAKGNILERFSAQQFPDLHSELNLSSLELGDSALYFCASSASGASGREQYFGPGTRLTVT.

The CDR3 loop reads CASSPRTAVNTGELFF. The CDR3 DNA reads TGTGCCAGCTCACCGCGGACAGCGGTGAACACCGGGGAGCTGTTTTTT. The chain joins TRBV18 to TRBJ2-2; a weak D match, TRBD1 (6 bases). CDR1 is KGHSH and CDR2 is LQKENI in the germline V gene. Trimming took off 3 bases at V and 1 base at J, with 12 bases between the two ends. The CDR3 totals 16 residues.